This record looks at one TCR beta chain sequence and its context. Its antigen is as yet unknown. In the PCR, 60 Vbeta and 13 Jbeta primers were used. Some clones are missing from TCRdb's copy, which holds only in-frame ones; the method was immunoSEQ multiplex PCR. The sample gives 65,000 to 95,000 clones, about 81% of which show up once; approximately 13% is in the top ten. The CDR3 length is 15 residues. Germline CDR1 GTSNPN, CDR2 SVGIG (reference sequence). Trimming pared 3 bases from V and 1 base from J, leaving 12 bases between. This sample is drawn from a study of cytomegalovirus exposure and HLA in healthy donors. Study overall: Earlier, some 200 million T cells were analyzed, and around 100 million unique TCR beta sequences were found among them. Notes on the study in general: For most subjects, TCR beta sequences were reported to predict HLA-A and HLA-B alleles with accuracy.

Sequencing was done on a sample of PBMCs. The origin of this receptor is a man in his 70s in good health and CMV-seronegative. This chain uses TRBV30 with TRBJ2-2; D perhaps matches TRBD2 (5 bases). Written as DNA, the CDR3 is TGTGCCTGGAGATTAGGAGGCGGGAACACCGGGGAGCTGTTTTTT. This sequence encodes CAWRLGGGNTGELFF.